Described below is a single TCR beta chain sequence and its context. The data belong to a study of blood T cell repertoires in COVID-19. Study as a whole: Samples came from the United States, Italy and Spain, spanning acute and convalescent COVID-19. The cDNA or gDNA used as material had been derived from T cells, B-cell-depleted T cells, or PBMCs.

V was clipped by 0 bases and J by 10 bases; unmatched bases: 11. This CDR3 is 15 amino acids long. Germline lookup yields CDR1 SGHRS and CDR2 YFSETQ. In Seattle, patients joined the study during active infection and were tracked longitudinally. In the source study's methods: The authors estimated nucleated cell counts from reference gene primer amplification. TCRdb keeps only in-frame clones here, not all; method: immunoSEQ multiplex PCR. V and J calls and clone size are copied from that table; D and trimming were computed from the DNA. The repertoire includes about 280,000 clones, roughly 86% of them detected once, and around 10% sits in the top ten.

The sequenced sample was peripheral blood. The origin of this receptor is a woman aged 25 to 39 with COVID-19, enrolled during active disease. The chain is built from TRBV5-1 and TRBJ1-1, with 8 bases fitting TRBD1. Written as DNA, the CDR3 is TGCGCCAGCAGCTTGGGAGTCACCAGGGGGCGGGGAGCTTTCTTT. Protein: CASSLGVTRGRGAFF.